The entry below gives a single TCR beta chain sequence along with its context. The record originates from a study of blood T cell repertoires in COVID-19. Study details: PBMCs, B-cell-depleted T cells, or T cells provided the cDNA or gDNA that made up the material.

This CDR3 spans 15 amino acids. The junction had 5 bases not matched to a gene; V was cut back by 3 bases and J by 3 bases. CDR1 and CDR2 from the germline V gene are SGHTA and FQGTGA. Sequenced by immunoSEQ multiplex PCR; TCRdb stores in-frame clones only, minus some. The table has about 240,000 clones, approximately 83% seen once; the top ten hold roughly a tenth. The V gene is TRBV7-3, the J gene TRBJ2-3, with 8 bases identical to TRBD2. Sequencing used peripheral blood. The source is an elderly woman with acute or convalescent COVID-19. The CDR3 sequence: CASSFQRGRTDTQYF. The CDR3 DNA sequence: TGTGCCAGCAGCTTCCAGCGGGGGAGGACAGATACGCAGTATTTT.